Listed below are T cell receptor beta chains from one sample, sequenced in a study of blood T cell repertoires in COVID-19. Clones were read by immunoSEQ multiplex PCR, and TCRdb kept only the in-frame ones, dropping some. The sample lists about 180,000 clones, about 84% occurring once. The sequencing sample was made of peripheral blood. These receptors all come from a person aged 70 to 80 with COVID-19, enrolled during active disease. CDR3s include the opening cysteine and the closing phenylalanine or tryptophan. A D gene is named only where the DNA matches it firmly. Not all rows give a size; the values are once, few, many and, for expanded clones, a class.

clone size: .; J gene: TRBJ1-6; D gene: .; CDR3 length: 13; V gene: TRBV15; CDR3 protein: CATSSLSSSPLHF; CDR3 DNA: TGTGCCACCAGCAGCCTAAGTAGCTCACCCCTCCACTTT
clone size: .; J gene: TRBJ1-2; D gene: .; CDR3 length: 13; V gene: TRBV5-4; CDR3 protein: CASSQTVWGGYTF; CDR3 DNA: TGTGCCAGCAGTCAGACAGTATGGGGTGGCTACACCTTC
clone size: .; J gene: TRBJ2-1; D gene: TRBD2; CDR3 length: 16; V gene: TRBV28; CDR3 protein: CASSLGQGGAYNEQFF; CDR3 DNA: TGTGCCAGCAGTTTGGGGCAGGGAGGGGCCTACAATGAGCAGTTCTTC
clone size: .; J gene: TRBJ1-5; D gene: .; CDR3 length: 14; V gene: TRBV18; CDR3 protein: CASSQTGTNQPQHF; CDR3 DNA: TGTGCCAGCTCACAGACAGGCACCAATCAGCCCCAGCATTTT
clone size: .; J gene: TRBJ2-5; D gene: .; CDR3 length: 14; V gene: TRBV7-2; CDR3 protein: CASSLGGSQETQYF; CDR3 DNA: TGTGCCAGCAGCTTAGGCGGGTCCCAAGAGACCCAGTACTTC
clone size: .; J gene: TRBJ2-7; D gene: TRBD1; CDR3 length: 17; V gene: TRBV15; CDR3 protein: CATSSHSGQGSSYEQYF; CDR3 DNA: TGTGCCACCAGCAGCCACTCCGGACAGGGAAGCTCCTACGAGCAGTACTTC
clone size: .; J gene: TRBJ1-6; D gene: TRBD1; CDR3 length: 19; V gene: TRBV4-3; CDR3 protein: CASSQSGTGASSYNSPLHF; CDR3 DNA: TGCGCCAGCAGCCAATCCGGGACAGGGGCGAGCTCCTATAATTCACCCCTCCACTTT
clone size: .; J gene: TRBJ2-5; D gene: .; CDR3 length: 15; V gene: TRBV7-2; CDR3 protein: CASSLAGEYQETQYF; CDR3 DNA: TGTGCCAGCAGCTTAGCGGGAGAGTACCAAGAGACCCAGTACTTC
clone size: few; J gene: TRBJ1-2; D gene: .; CDR3 length: 13; V gene: TRBV6-5; CDR3 protein: CASSPLTAYGYTF; CDR3 DNA: TGTGCCAGCAGTCCATTGACTGCCTATGGCTACACCTTC
clone size: .; J gene: TRBJ2-5; D gene: TRBD2; CDR3 length: 14; V gene: TRBV9; CDR3 protein: CASSVGGGWETQYF; CDR3 DNA: TGTGCCAGCAGCGTTGGGGGAGGGTGGGAGACCCAGTACTTC
clone size: .; J gene: TRBJ2-7; D gene: .; CDR3 length: 15; V gene: TRBV19; CDR3 protein: CASSPPWTPGSEQYF; CDR3 DNA: TGTGCCAGTAGTCCACCTTGGACACCCGGGTCCGAGCAGTACTTC
clone size: .; J gene: TRBJ2-2; D gene: .; CDR3 length: 15; V gene: TRBV6-5; CDR3 protein: CASSYSQGITGELFF; CDR3 DNA: TGTGCCAGCAGTTACTCCCAGGGCATCACCGGGGAGCTGTTTTTT
clone size: .; J gene: TRBJ2-1; D gene: .; CDR3 length: 14; V gene: TRBV7-3; CDR3 protein: CASSPSSSYNEQFF; CDR3 DNA: TGTGCCAGCAGCCCGTCTAGCTCCTACAATGAGCAGTTCTTC
clone size: .; J gene: TRBJ1-5; D gene: .; CDR3 length: 13; V gene: TRBV19; CDR3 protein: CASRQNSNQPQHF; CDR3 DNA: TGTGCCAGTAGACAGAATAGCAATCAGCCCCAGCATTTT
clone size: .; J gene: TRBJ2-2; D gene: .; CDR3 length: 19; V gene: TRBV6-2/TRBV6-3; CDR3 protein: CASSYRAKAGGPNTGELFF; CDR3 DNA: TGTGCCAGCAGTTACCGAGCCAAAGCGGGTGGACCGAACACCGGGGAGCTGTTTTTT
clone size: .; J gene: TRBJ1-5; D gene: .; CDR3 length: 13; V gene: TRBV7-2; CDR3 protein: CASSSVLLQPQHF; CDR3 DNA: TGTGCCAGCAGCTCCGTCCTTCTTCAGCCCCAGCATTTT
clone size: .; J gene: TRBJ2-6; D gene: TRBD2; CDR3 length: 16; V gene: TRBV9; CDR3 protein: CASSGGGFSGANVLTF; CDR3 DNA: TGTGCCAGCAGCGGCGGGGGGTTCTCTGGGGCCAACGTCCTGACTTTC
clone size: .; J gene: TRBJ2-5; D gene: .; CDR3 length: 15; V gene: TRBV13; CDR3 protein: CASSETERGSRTQYF; CDR3 DNA: TGTGCCAGCAGCGAAACCGAAAGGGGATCACGGACCCAGTACTTC
clone size: .; J gene: TRBJ2-5; D gene: TRBD2; CDR3 length: 14; V gene: TRBV2; CDR3 protein: CASSVGGGQETQYF; CDR3 DNA: TGTGCCAGCAGTGTCGGGGGGGGACAAGAGACCCAGTACTTC
clone size: .; J gene: TRBJ2-5; D gene: TRBD2; CDR3 length: 17; V gene: TRBV5-1; CDR3 protein: CASSLARVAGVKETQYF; CDR3 DNA: TGCGCCAGCAGCTTGGCCCGGGTAGCGGGGGTCAAAGAGACCCAGTACTTC
clone size: .; J gene: TRBJ2-7; D gene: TRBD2; CDR3 length: 13; V gene: TRBV15; CDR3 protein: CATRRGNWGEQYF; CDR3 DNA: TGTGCCACCAGGCGGGGGAATTGGGGCGAGCAGTACTTC
clone size: .; J gene: TRBJ1-4; D gene: .; CDR3 length: 14; V gene: TRBV6-5; CDR3 protein: CASSYSSQGEKLFF; CDR3 DNA: TGTGCCAGCAGTTACTCGAGTCAGGGGGAAAAACTGTTTTTT
clone size: .; J gene: TRBJ2-1; D gene: TRBD1; CDR3 length: 12; V gene: TRBV28; CDR3 protein: CASRSPDRAQFF; CDR3 DNA: TGTGCCAGCAGATCCCCCGACAGGGCCCAGTTCTTC
clone size: .; J gene: TRBJ2-3; D gene: .; CDR3 length: 15; V gene: TRBV6-4; CDR3 protein: CASGSPGLGGDTQYF; CDR3 DNA: TGTGCCAGCGGCTCCCCAGGACTAGGGGGAGATACGCAGTATTTT
clone size: .; J gene: TRBJ1-5; D gene: .; CDR3 length: 16; V gene: TRBV28; CDR3 protein: CASSFSPGGINQPQHF; CDR3 DNA: TGTGCGAGCAGTTTCTCTCCAGGCGGGATCAATCAGCCCCAGCATTTT
clone size: .; J gene: TRBJ1-1; D gene: TRBD1; CDR3 length: 16; V gene: TRBV5-1; CDR3 protein: CASSLRTGEGNTEAFF; CDR3 DNA: TGCGCCAGCAGCTTGAGGACAGGGGAGGGGAACACTGAAGCTTTCTTT
clone size: .; J gene: TRBJ1-1; D gene: .; CDR3 length: 14; V gene: TRBV5-1; CDR3 protein: CASSFGPGNTEAFF; CDR3 DNA: TGCGCCAGCAGCTTTGGTCCAGGAAACACTGAAGCTTTCTTT
clone size: .; J gene: TRBJ1-4; D gene: .; CDR3 length: 15; V gene: TRBV6-5; CDR3 protein: CASSYSRPWNEKLFF; CDR3 DNA: TGTGCCAGCAGTTACTCGAGGCCCTGGAATGAAAAACTGTTTTTT
clone size: .; J gene: TRBJ2-1; D gene: TRBD1; CDR3 length: 16; V gene: TRBV7-9; CDR3 protein: CASRPPDRPIGDEQFF; CDR3 DNA: TGTGCCAGCAGACCTCCGGACAGGCCCATAGGGGATGAGCAGTTCTTC
clone size: once; J gene: TRBJ1-2; D gene: TRBD1; CDR3 length: 15; V gene: TRBV5-4; CDR3 protein: CASSLTGWVGYGYTF; CDR3 DNA: TGTGCCAGCAGCCTGACAGGGTGGGTGGGCTATGGCTACACCTTC
clone size: .; J gene: TRBJ2-2; D gene: .; CDR3 length: 12; V gene: TRBV9; CDR3 protein: CASSVTTGELFF; CDR3 DNA: TGTGCCAGCAGCGTAACAACCGGGGAGCTGTTTTTT